This is a list of T cell receptor beta chains from one sample in a study of post-analysis software for immune sequencing data. TCRdb reanalysed the PCR reads using MiXCR and keeps one entry per CDR3 protein. The data show roughly 400,000 distinct CDR3 sequences, roughly 38% seen once. Sequencing input: blood. The receptors were sampled from a girl aged 2 to 10 with multiple sclerosis. Each CDR3 is given with its conserved first and last residue. The order of the fields is D gene, clone size, J gene, V gene, CDR3 DNA, CDR3 protein. A D gene is named only where the DNA matches it firmly. Size tells how often a clone was seen (once, few, many) or the class of an expanded clone, and some rows leave it out.

>TRBD2|few|TRBJ2-7|TRBV5-4
TGTGCCAGCAGCTTGGGGCGGGAGTCTTCCGAGCAGTACTTC
CASSLGRESSEQYF
>-|-|TRBJ2-5|TRBV19
TGTGCCAGTAGTATGGGGGGAGGTGTGAAGCAGTACTTC
CASSMGGGVKQYF
>TRBD2|few|TRBJ2-7|TRBV7-9
TGTGCTGGCGCCTTCCCTAGCGGGGGTCCCGCAGTCGAGCAGTACTTC
CAGAFPSGGPAVEQYF
>-|few|TRBJ2-1|TRBV10-1
TGCGCCAGCATGCAGGGACAAGGGGATGAGCAGTTCTTC
CASMQGQGDEQFF
>-|-|TRBJ2-7|TRBV12-5
TGTGCTAGTGGTTTGGGAGACTACACCTACGAGCAGTACTTC
CASGLGDYTYEQYF
>-|few|TRBJ2-4|TRBV20-1
TGCAGTGCTAGAGGGCTAGCCAAAAACATTCAGTACTTC
CSARGLAKNIQYF
>TRBD1|few|TRBJ2-7|TRBV10-3
TGTGCCATCAGTCGAATGTCAGGGGGCCTCTACGAGCAGTACTTC
CAISRMSGGLYEQYF
>TRBD1|-|TRBJ2-5|TRBV7-8
TGTGCCAGCAGCTTCGGGACAGGGTGGGGAGAGACCCAGTACTTC
CASSFGTGWGETQYF
>-|-|TRBJ1-1|TRBV20-1
TGCAGTGTCCTAAACACTGAAGCTTTCTTT
CSVLNTEAFF
>TRBD2|-|TRBJ2-1|TRBV7-9
TGTGCCAGCAGCCTTTTAGCGGGGGGGCTGGATGAGCAGTTCTTC
CASSLLAGGLDEQFF
>TRBD2|-|TRBJ2-5|TRBV20-1
TGCAGTGCCCCAAGGGCACTAGCGGGAGTAAGGGAGACCCAGTACTTC
CSAPRALAGVRETQYF
>TRBD2|few|TRBJ2-1|TRBV3-1
TGTGCCAGCAGCCTGGGACTAGTTTTGGGCAATGAGCAGTTCTTC
CASSLGLVLGNEQFF
>-|-|TRBJ2-3|TRBV29-1
TGCAGCGAACTTCAGGGTTGGGGCACAGATACGCAGTATTTT
CSELQGWGTDTQYF
>-|few|TRBJ2-1|TRBV2
TGTGCCAGCGGAAGGAGGGTTGGCGAGCAGTTCTTC
CASGRRVGEQFF
>TRBD1|few|TRBJ2-5|TRBV9
TGTGCCAGCAGCGTTTTCCCGGGACAGGGAATAGAGCAGTACTTC
CASSVFPGQGIEQYF
>TRBD2|few|TRBJ2-3|TRBV6-4
TGTGCCAGCAGTGACCGGGGACTAGCGACAGATACGCAGTATTTT
CASSDRGLATDTQYF
>-|-|TRBJ2-5|TRBV5-1
TGCGCCAGCAGCTTAGGACAGTCGGACCAGTACTTC
CASSLGQSDQYF
>-|few|TRBJ1-2|TRBV5-5
TGTGCCAGCAGCTTGGATCTAGGGGGGAACTATGGCTACACCTTC
CASSLDLGGNYGYTF
>-|-|TRBJ1-5|TRBV27
TGTGCCAGCAGTTTATACGGGGATAGCAATCAGCCCCAGCATTTT
CASSLYGDSNQPQHF
>TRBD1|-|TRBJ2-7|TRBV6-5
TGTGCCAGCAGTAAGGGACAGGGGGTCAACTACGAGCAGTACTTC
CASSKGQGVNYEQYF
>TRBD1|few|TRBJ1-5|TRBV6-5
TGTGCCAGCAGTCACAGGGGGAATCAGCCCCAGCATTTT
CASSHRGNQPQHF
>-|-|TRBJ2-5|TRBV20-1
TGCAGTGCCACGGACTACCGTACACAAGAGACCCAGTACTTC
CSATDYRTQETQYF
>-|few|TRBJ1-4|TRBV7-6
TGTGCCAGCAGCTTAGGAGTTTCAGACCATAATGAAAAACTGTTTTTT
CASSLGVSDHNEKLFF
>TRBD2|few|TRBJ2-7|TRBV27
TGTGCCAGCACCCGACTAGCGGGAGTAAGTGAGCAGTACTTC
CASTRLAGVSEQYF
>-|few|TRBJ2-7|TRBV4-2
TGTGCCAGCAGCCAAGAAACAGCCTCCTACGAGCAGTACTTC
CASSQETASYEQYF
>TRBD1|-|TRBJ2-3|TRBV9
TGTGCCAGCAGCGTGGGACAGGGGGGACGAACAGATACGCAGTATTTT
CASSVGQGGRTDTQYF
>TRBD1|few|TRBJ1-2|TRBV7-8
TGTGCCAGCAGCCGCCCGGGACAGGCTAGCTTAGCTAACTATGGCTACACCTTC
CASSRPGQASLANYGYTF
>TRBD1|-|TRBJ1-2|TRBV6-5
TGTGCCAGCACCCGAGGACAGGCCTGGGGTGGCTACACCTTC
CASTRGQAWGGYTF
>-|many|TRBJ2-5|TRBV7-3
TGTGCCAGCAGTCAACTGGGTCAAGAGACCCAGTACTTC
CASSQLGQETQYF
>-|many|TRBJ1-2|TRBV18
TGTGCCAGCTCACCACGATCAAGCTCTGGCTACACCTTC
CASSPRSSSGYTF
>-|-|TRBJ1-1|TRBV9
TGTGCCAGCAGCGTAGGTGGCAAAGGGAACACTGAAGCTTTCTTT
CASSVGGKGNTEAFF
>-|-|TRBJ1-1|TRBV6-5
TGTGCCAGCAGTTACTCGTACCGCACTGAAGCTTTCTTT
CASSYSYRTEAFF
>-|-|TRBJ2-7|TRBV3-1
TGTACCAGCAGCCAAGCATCAGGCGAGCAGTACTTC
CTSSQASGEQYF